This paragraph reports one T cell receptor beta chain. The antigen is undetermined. The sample belongs to a study of T cell responses to AZD1222 COVID-19 vaccine. Whole-study findings and limits: Donor demographics were predominantly white British with a female majority; clonal diversity may be underestimated. Only after the peak T cell response were repertoires sampled.

The method was immunoSEQ multiplex PCR; TCRdb's version includes in-frame clones alone and lacks a portion of them. This sample has about 94,000 clones, with around 90% found just once. The specimen was peripheral blood, collected on day 0 of AZD1222 vaccination. This clonotype was obtained from an adult in good health.

The CDR3 here is CASSLVDSGTQYF. CDR3 DNA: TGTGCCAGCAGTTTGGTCGACTCCGGGACCCAGTACTTC. The rearrangement links TRBV12-3 or TRBV12-4 to TRBJ2-5; unclear D gene. V was trimmed by 3 bases and J by 7 bases, leaving 12 bases between them. The CDR3 length is 13 residues.